One and the same sample provided the 19 T cell receptor beta chains below, sequenced in a study of blood T cells in healthy people across ages. PCR was performed a second time for about 6 to 12 cycles using a sample-barcoded 5' primer and a J-beta primer mix. TCRdb processed the 5' RACE reads anew with MiXCR; each CDR3 protein has one entry. The sample holds some 890,000 distinct CDR3 sequences, about 28% seen once. The sample also formed part of further work on T cells of mothers and their children.

The material sequenced was blood. These receptors were obtained from a woman in her forties in good health.

This clonotype was seen a single time. This rearrangement joins TRBV5-1 to TRBJ2-1, with a tentative D call TRBD2 (6 bases). Trimming left V 0 bases short and J 5 bases short, with 12 bases between. The germline gives CDR1 SGHRS, CDR2 YFSETQ. The CDR3 contains 15 residues. The CDR3 sequence: CASSLVGGTNNEQFF. The CDR3 DNA is TGCGCCAGCAGCTTGGTCGGCGGGACCAACAATGAGCAGTTCTTC.

In its sample, this clonotype was seen a few times. The chain joins TRBV5-1 to TRBJ1-2; 9 bases are a match to TRBD1. The trim removed 4 bases at V and 4 bases at J, leaving 5 bases unmatched. This CDR3 is 14 amino acids long. Germline-derived CDR1 and CDR2 are SGHRS and YFSETQ. Here the CDR3 DNA reads TGCGCCAGCAGCCCGGACAGGGGAAGCTATGGCTACACCTTC. Translating it yields CASSPDRGSYGYTF.

The J gene is TRBJ2-7, the V gene TRBV20-1; possible D gene TRBD1, 5 bases. The CDR3 consists of 14 residues. The germline gives CDR1 DFQATT, CDR2 SNEGSKA (reference sequence). V lost 0 bases to trimming and J lost 5 bases, with 14 bases between them. This chain's CDR3 is CSARDSGRVNEQYF. The CDR3 DNA sequence: TGCAGTGCTAGAGATTCGGGCAGGGTGAACGAGCAGTACTTC.

About this clonotype itself: A much more abundant neighbour one base away suggests this may be a read error. The rearrangement uses TRBV21-1 and TRBJ2-7; whether TRBD2, the table's D call, matches the DNA was not checked. TRBV21-1 is recorded as a pseudogene. This CDR3 has 16 residues. CDR3 nucleotide sequence: TGTGCCAGCAGCAAAGCAGTCCTAGTCGCAGGGTACGAGCAGTACTTC. This sequence encodes CASSKAVLVAGYEQYF.

Only a few counts were recorded for this clonotype. This sequence joins TRBV20-1 and TRBJ1-5; no reliable D call. This CDR3 contains 14 residues. With 5 bases removed from V and 0 bases from J, the gap between germline ends came to 11 bases. CDR1 and CDR2 from the germline V gene are DFQATT and SNEGSKA (reference sequence). In nucleotides, the CDR3 is TGCAGTGCTCAGACGGTGGTTAGCAATCAGCCCCAGCATTTT. Protein: CSAQTVVSNQPQHF.

The gene calls are TRBV30 and TRBJ1-5; 7 nucleotides agree with TRBD1. Germline CDR1 GTSNPN, CDR2 SVGIG (reference sequence). Losses at the gene ends were 0 bases for V and 2 bases for J; bases not matched to a gene: 4. The CDR3 has 15 residues. The CDR3 DNA follows: TGTGCCTGGAGTGTAGGGGGCCAGGGCAATCAGCCCCAGCATTTT. This encodes CAWSVGGQGNQPQHF.

This clonotype came up many times. The CDR3 DNA reads TGCAGTGCTGATAAAGGGGGACAGGGGACCTATGGCTACACCTTC. Protein product: CSADKGGQGTYGYTF. The V and J genes are TRBV20-1 and TRBJ1-2; 10 bases are a match to TRBD1. Germline values: CDR1 DFQATT, CDR2 SNEGSKA (reference sequence). J was trimmed by 4 bases and V by 5 bases; bases with no gene match: 10. The length of the CDR3 is 15 residues.

This clonotype was counted many times. This CDR3 reads CASRPEANPETQYF. CDR3 DNA sequence: TGTGCCAGCAGACCGGAGGCCAACCCGGAGACCCAGTACTTC. V gene TRBV7-2 combines with J gene TRBJ2-5; D is perhaps TRBD2 (5 bases). The CDR3 consists of 14 residues. Trimming removed 6 bases from V and 5 bases from J, with 16 bases in between. The V gene's germline CDR1 is SGHTA and CDR2 FQGNSA. The entire variable domain, with the rest obtained from reference TRBV7-2 and TRBJ2-5, is as follows: GAGVSQSPSNKVTEKGKDVELRCDPISGHTALYWYRQSLGQGLEFLIYFQGNSAPDKSGLPSDRFSAERTGGSVSTLTIQRTQQEDSAVYLCASRPEANPETQYFGPGTRLLVL.

This clonotype was observed a few times. The rearrangement links TRBV7-2 to TRBJ2-3; no clear D. The length of the CDR3 is 15 residues. CDR1 SGHTA and CDR2 FQGNSA come from the germline V gene. The ends were cut back, 2 bases at V and 4 bases at J, with 13 bases in the middle. The CDR3 DNA follows: TGTGCCAGCAGCTTATCCTCTGGTCAGGCAGATACGCAGTATTTT. Translating gives CASSLSSGQADTQYF.

Comment on this clonotype: This may stem from a read error, because a much larger clone lies one nucleotide away. This chain links TRBV10-3 with TRBJ2-7; TRBD1 agrees at 9 bases. Germline loops: CDR1 ENHRY, CDR2 SYGVKD. V shed 5 bases, J shed 3 bases, and the junction held 5 bases outside the gene matches. The CDR3 has 14 residues. The CDR3 DNA follows: TGTGCCATCAGTATGGGACAGGGTTACTACGAGCAGTACTTC. This gives the protein CAISMGQGYYEQYF.

This clonotype has a count of ten or more. The rearrangement links TRBV4-1 to TRBJ2-7; D might be TRBD2 (7 bases). Trimming shortened V by 7 bases and J by 3 bases, and 13 bases separated the two germline ends. CDR1 is MGHRA, CDR2 YSYEKL, per germline. This CDR3 is 13 amino acids long. CDR3 loop: CASTGGPLYEQYF. For the CDR3, the DNA is TGCGCCAGCACCGGGGGGCCCCTCTACGAGCAGTACTTC.

The chain uses TRBV5-1 and TRBJ1-1; 7 positions agree with TRBD1. Trimming cost V 4 bases and J 0 bases; bases outside gene matches: 12. Germline values: CDR1 SGHRS, CDR2 YFSETQ. The CDR3 is 17 amino acids. As DNA, the CDR3 is TGCGCCAGCAGCGCCTGGGGACAGCGCTTAATGAACACTGAAGCTTTCTTT. This codes for CASSAWGQRLMNTEAFF.

This clonotype has at least ten counts. This chain links TRBV5-1 with TRBJ2-3, with D unresolved. The CDR3 covers 14 residues. V lost 3 bases, J lost 4 bases, and 12 bases lay in between. Germline-derived CDR1 and CDR2 are SGHRS and YFSETQ. The CDR3 DNA follows: TGCGCCAGCAGCTCCCTAACTCTTCCAGATACGCAGTATTTT. It encodes CASSSLTLPDTQYF.

The V gene is TRBV5-6, the J gene TRBJ2-3; TRBD2 aligns across 8 bases. CDR3 size: 13 residues. V was clipped by 2 bases and J by 7 bases; unmatched bases: 3. The germline gives CDR1 SGHDT, CDR2 YYEEEE. CDR3 DNA sequence: TGTGCCAGCAGCTTTCCGGGGGGGAATACGCAGTATTTT. It yields the protein CASSFPGGNTQYF.

As for this clonotype: At one of its ends the junction is not consistent with the germline gene, which may arise from a read error. The V call is TRBV7-2, the J call TRBJ2-1; TRBD2 aligns across 13 bases. CDR1 and CDR2 from the germline V gene are SGHTA and FQGNSA. The CDR3 spans 17 residues. In DNA form, the CDR3 reads TGTGCCGGCAGCAAGACTAGCGGGGGGTCTTCCTACAATGAGCAGTTCTTC. Protein sequence: CAGSKTSGGSSYNEQFF.

This clonotype came up a few times. The CDR3: CASSLWRGRNTGELFF. CDR3 nucleotides: TGTGCCAGCAGCTTGTGGAGGGGGAGGAACACCGGGGAGCTGTTTTTT. V usage is TRBV7-9 and J usage is TRBJ2-2; D is possibly TRBD1 or TRBD2 (6 bases each). V lost 3 bases to trimming and J lost 1 base, with 12 bases between them. The CDR3 extends over 16 amino acids. Germline CDR1 SEHNR, CDR2 FQNEAQ (reference sequence).

This clonotype occurred once. Possible read error: a much larger clone is one base away. This chain uses TRBV20-1 with TRBJ2-7; 7 positions match TRBD1. Looked up from germline, CDR1 is DFQATT and CDR2 is SNEGSKA (reference sequence). The CDR3 totals 13 residues. This CDR3 is CSAPGQVTYVQYF. The DNA of the CDR3 is TGCAGTGCGCCCGGACAGGTGACCTACGTGCAGTACTTC.

In the case of this clonotype: An end of the junction does not agree with germline; a read error may underlie this. This chain joins TRBV6-2 or TRBV6-3 and TRBJ2-1, with TRBD2 identical over 12 bases. Per germline, CDR1 MNHEY and CDR2 SVGEGT. This CDR3 has 16 amino acids. The CDR3 spells CASSYPTSGSDNGQFF. The CDR3 DNA follows: TGTGCCAGCAGTTACCCGACTAGCGGGAGCGACAATGGGCAGTTCTTC.

This clonotype was recorded a few times. The CDR3 coding sequence is TGTGCCAGCAGCTTAGGACAAAGAGGTTCACCCCTCCACTTT. It specifies CASSLGQRGSPLHF. The chain has TRBV7-2 and TRBJ1-6; D ambiguous. From germline, CDR1 is SGHTA and CDR2 FQGNSA. This CDR3 is built from 14 residues. The ends were cut back, 1 base at V and 9 bases at J, with 10 bases in the middle.